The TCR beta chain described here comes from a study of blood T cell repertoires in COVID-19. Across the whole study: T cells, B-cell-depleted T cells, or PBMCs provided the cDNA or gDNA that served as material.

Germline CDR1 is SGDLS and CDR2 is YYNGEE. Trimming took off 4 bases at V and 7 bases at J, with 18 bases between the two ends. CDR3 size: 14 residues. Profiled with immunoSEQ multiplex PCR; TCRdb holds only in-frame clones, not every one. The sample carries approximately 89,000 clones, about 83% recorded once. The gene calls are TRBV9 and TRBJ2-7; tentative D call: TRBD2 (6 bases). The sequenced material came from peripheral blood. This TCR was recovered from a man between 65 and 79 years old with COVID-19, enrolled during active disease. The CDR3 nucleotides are TGTGCCAGCAGCTCGACCGGGAGAATGGGGGAGCAGTACTTC. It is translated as CASSSTGRMGEQYF.